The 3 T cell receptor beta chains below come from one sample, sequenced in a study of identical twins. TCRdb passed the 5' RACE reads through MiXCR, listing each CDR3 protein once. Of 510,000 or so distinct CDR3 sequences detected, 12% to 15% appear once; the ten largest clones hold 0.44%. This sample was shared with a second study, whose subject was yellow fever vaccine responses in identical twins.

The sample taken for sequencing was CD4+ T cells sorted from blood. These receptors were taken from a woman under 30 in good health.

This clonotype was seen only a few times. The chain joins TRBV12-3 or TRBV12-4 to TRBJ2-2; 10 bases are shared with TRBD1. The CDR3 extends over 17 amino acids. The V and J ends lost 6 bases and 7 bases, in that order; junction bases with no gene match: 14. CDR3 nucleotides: TGTGCCAGCAGCCCAACTCCGGGACAGGGGAAAGGCGGGGAGCTGTTTTTT. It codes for CASSPTPGQGKGGELFF.

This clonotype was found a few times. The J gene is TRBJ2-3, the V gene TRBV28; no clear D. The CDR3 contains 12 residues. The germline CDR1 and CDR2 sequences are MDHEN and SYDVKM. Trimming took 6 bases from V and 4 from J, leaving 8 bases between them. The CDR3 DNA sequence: TGTGCCAGCAGGACGGCGGCAGATACGCAGTATTTT. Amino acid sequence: CASRTAADTQYF.

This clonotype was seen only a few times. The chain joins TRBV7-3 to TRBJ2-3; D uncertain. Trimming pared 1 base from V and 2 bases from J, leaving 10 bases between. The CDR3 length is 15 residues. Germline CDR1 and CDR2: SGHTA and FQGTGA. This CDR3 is CASSLRLGTTDTQYF. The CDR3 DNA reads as TGTGCCAGCAGCTTAAGACTGGGAACCACAGATACGCAGTATTTT.